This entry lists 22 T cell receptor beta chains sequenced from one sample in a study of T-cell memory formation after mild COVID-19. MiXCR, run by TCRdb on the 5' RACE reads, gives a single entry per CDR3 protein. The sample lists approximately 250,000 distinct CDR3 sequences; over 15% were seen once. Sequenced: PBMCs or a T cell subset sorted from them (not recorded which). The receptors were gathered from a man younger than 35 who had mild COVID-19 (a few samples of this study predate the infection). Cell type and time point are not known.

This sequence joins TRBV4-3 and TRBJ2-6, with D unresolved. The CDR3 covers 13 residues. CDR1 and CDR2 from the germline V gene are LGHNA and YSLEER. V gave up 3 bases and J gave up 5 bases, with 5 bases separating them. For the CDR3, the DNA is TGCGCCAGCAGCCAGATTTGGGCCAACGTCCTGACTTTC. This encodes CASSQIWANVLTF.

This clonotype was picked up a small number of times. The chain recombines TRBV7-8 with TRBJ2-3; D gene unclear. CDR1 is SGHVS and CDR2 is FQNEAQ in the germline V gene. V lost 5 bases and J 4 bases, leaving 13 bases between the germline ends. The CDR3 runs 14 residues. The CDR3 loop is CASSQPGRPDTQYF. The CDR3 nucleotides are TGTGCCAGCAGCCAACCCGGCCGACCAGATACGCAGTATTTT.

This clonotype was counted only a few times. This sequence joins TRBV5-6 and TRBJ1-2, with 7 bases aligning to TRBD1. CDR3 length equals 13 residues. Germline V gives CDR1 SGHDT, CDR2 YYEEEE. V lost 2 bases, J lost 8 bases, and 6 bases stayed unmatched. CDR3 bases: TGTGCCAGCAGCTTTGACAGGGCAGAGGGCTACACCTTC. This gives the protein CASSFDRAEGYTF. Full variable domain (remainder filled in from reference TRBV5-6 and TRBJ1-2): DAGVTQSPTHLIKTRGQQVTLRCSPKSGHDTVSWYQQALGQGPQFIFQYYEEEERQRGNFPDRFSGHQFPNYSSELNVNALLLGDSALYLCASSFDRAEGYTFGSGTRLTVV.

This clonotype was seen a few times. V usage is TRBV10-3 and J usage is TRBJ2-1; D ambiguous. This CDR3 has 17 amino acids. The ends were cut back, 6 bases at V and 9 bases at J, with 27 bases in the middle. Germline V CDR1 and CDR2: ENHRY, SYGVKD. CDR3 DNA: TGTGCCATCAGGGCGGTAGGGCTAGTTGGCTTTTGGGGTGAGCAGTTCTTC. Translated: CAIRAVGLVGFWGEQFF.

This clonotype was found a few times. The CDR3 spells CASSPTDLAGADTQYF. CDR3 nucleotide sequence: TGTGCCAGCAGCCCCACGGACTTAGCAGGCGCAGATACGCAGTATTTT. The chain is built from TRBV11-2 and TRBJ2-3; a possible D gene is TRBD2 (5 bases). The germline gives CDR1 SGHAT, CDR2 FQNNGV. V was pared by 5 bases and J by 4 bases, with 19 bases between. The CDR3 contains 16 residues.

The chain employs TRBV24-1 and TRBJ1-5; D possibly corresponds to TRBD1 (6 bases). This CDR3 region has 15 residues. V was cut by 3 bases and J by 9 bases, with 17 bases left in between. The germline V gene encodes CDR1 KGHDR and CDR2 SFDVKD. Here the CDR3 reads CATSDDRGGATPQHF. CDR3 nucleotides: TGTGCCACCAGTGATGACAGAGGGGGGGCCACGCCCCAGCATTTT.

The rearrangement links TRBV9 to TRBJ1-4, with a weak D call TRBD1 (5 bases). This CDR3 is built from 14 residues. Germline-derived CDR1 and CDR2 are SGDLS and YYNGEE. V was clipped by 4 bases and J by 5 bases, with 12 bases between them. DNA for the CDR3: TGTGCCAGCAGCCCAGGGTGGGGAAATGAAAAACTGTTTTTT. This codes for CASSPGWGNEKLFF.

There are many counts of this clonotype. The CDR3: CASSYTDSPYEQYV. The DNA for the CDR3 is TGTGCCAGCAGTTACACCGACAGTCCCTACGAGCAGTACGTC. The chain uses TRBV6-2 or TRBV6-3 and TRBJ2-7; D perhaps matches TRBD1 (5 bases). The CDR3 consists of 14 residues. CDR1 is MNHEY and CDR2 is SVGEGT in the germline V gene. V was cut by 2 bases and J by 2 bases, with 10 bases left in between.

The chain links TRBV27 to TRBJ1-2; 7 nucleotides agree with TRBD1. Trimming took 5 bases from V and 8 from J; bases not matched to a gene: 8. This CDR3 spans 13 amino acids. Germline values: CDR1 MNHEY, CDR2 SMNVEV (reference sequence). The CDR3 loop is CASSDFRGWGYTF. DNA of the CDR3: TGTGCCAGCAGTGATTTCAGGGGGTGGGGCTACACCTTC.

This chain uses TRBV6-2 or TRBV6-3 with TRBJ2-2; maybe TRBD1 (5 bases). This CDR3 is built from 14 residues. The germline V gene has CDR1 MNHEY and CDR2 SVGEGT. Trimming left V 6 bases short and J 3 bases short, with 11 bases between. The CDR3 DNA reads TGTGCCAGCAGCAGCGACAGATACACCGGGGAGCTGTTTTTT. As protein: CASSSDRYTGELFF.

Written as DNA, the CDR3 is TGCGCCAGCAGCAACACGTTTGCAACTAATGAAAAACTGTTTTTT. Translated, it gives CASSNTFATNEKLFF. The chain couples TRBV5-1 to TRBJ1-4; no reliable D call. Germline V gene sequence: CDR1 SGHRS, CDR2 YFSETQ. The CDR3 runs 15 residues. Trimming removed 4 bases at V and 0 bases at J, with 10 bases between.

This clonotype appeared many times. The CDR3 sequence: CASSLELAGGSDTQYF. The DNA for the CDR3 is TGTGCCAGCAGCTTAGAACTAGCGGGGGGTTCAGATACGCAGTATTTT. The chain couples TRBV7-2 to TRBJ2-3; the match to TRBD2 covers 12 bases. The junction had 3 bases not matched to a gene; V was cut back by 1 base and J by 4 bases. The length of the CDR3 is 16 residues. The germline CDR1 and CDR2 sequences are SGHTA and FQGNSA.

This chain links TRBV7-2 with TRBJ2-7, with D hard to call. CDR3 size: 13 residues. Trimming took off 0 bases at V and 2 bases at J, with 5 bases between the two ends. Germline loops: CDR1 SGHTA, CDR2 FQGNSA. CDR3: CASSLAGPYEQYV. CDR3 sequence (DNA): TGTGCCAGCAGCTTAGCGGGCCCCTACGAGCAGTACGTC.

The CDR3 reads CASSVVRGEQYV. CDR3 coding DNA: TGTGCCAGCAGTGTGGTTCGGGGCGAGCAGTACGTC. The chain recombines TRBV6-1 with TRBJ2-7; a possible D gene is TRBD2 (5 bases). CDR3 length: 12 residues. Germline loops: CDR1 MNHNS, CDR2 SASEGT. V gave up 4 bases and J gave up 6 bases, with 10 bases separating them.

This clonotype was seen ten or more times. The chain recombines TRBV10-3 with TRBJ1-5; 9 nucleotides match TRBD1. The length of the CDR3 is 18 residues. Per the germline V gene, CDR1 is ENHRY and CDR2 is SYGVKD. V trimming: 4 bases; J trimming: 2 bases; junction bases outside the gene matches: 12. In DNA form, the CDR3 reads TGTGCCATCAGTGGCTCCTCGACAGGGGGATCGGGCAATCAGCCCCAGCATTTT. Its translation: CAISGSSTGGSGNQPQHF.

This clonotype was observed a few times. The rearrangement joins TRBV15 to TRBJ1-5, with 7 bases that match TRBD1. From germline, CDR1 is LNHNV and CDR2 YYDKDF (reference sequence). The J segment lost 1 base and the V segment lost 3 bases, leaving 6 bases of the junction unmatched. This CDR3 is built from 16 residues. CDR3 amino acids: CATSSRIRGSNQPQHF. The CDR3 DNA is TGTGCCACCAGCAGTCGGATCAGGGGGAGCAATCAGCCCCAGCATTTT.

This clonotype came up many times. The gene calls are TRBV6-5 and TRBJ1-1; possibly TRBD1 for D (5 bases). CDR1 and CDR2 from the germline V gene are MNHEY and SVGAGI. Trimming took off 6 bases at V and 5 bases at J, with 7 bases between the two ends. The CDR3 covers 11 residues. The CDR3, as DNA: TGTGCCAGCAGAGGGGAGACTGAAGCTTTCTTT. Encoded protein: CASRGETEAFF.

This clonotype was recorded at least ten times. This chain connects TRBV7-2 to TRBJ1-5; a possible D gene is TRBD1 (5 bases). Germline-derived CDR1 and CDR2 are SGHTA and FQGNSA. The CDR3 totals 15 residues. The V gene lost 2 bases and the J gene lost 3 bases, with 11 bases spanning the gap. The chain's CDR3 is CASSLPGHNNQPQHF. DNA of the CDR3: TGTGCCAGCAGCTTACCCGGACATAACAATCAGCCCCAGCATTTT. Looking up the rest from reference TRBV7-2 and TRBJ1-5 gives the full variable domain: GAGVSQSPSNKVTEKGKDVELRCDPISGHTALYWYRQSLGQGLEFLIYFQGNSAPDKSGLPSDRFSAERTGGSVSTLTIQRTQQEDSAVYLCASSLPGHNNQPQHFGDGTRLSIL.

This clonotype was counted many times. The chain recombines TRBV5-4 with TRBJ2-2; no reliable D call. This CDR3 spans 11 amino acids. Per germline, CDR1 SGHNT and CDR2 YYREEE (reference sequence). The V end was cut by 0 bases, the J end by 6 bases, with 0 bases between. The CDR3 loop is CASSLAGELFF. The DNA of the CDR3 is TGTGCCAGCAGCTTGGCCGGGGAGCTGTTTTTT.

The CDR3 DNA reads as TGTGCCAGCAGTGAAGTTGTCGGACAGGGGGATGAGCAGTTCTTC. Its protein product is CASSEVVGQGDEQFF. The V and J genes are TRBV6-1 and TRBJ2-1, with 10 bases matching TRBD1. This CDR3 spans 15 amino acids. Germline CDR1 and CDR2: MNHNS and SASEGT. Losses at the gene ends were 1 base for V and 8 bases for J; bases not matched to a gene: 5.

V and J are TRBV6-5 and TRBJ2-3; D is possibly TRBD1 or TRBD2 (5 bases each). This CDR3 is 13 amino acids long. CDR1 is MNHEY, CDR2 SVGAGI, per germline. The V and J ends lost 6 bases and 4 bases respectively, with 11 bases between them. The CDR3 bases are TGTGCCAGCAGACCCGGGGCAGCAGATACGCAGTATTTT. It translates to CASRPGAADTQYF.

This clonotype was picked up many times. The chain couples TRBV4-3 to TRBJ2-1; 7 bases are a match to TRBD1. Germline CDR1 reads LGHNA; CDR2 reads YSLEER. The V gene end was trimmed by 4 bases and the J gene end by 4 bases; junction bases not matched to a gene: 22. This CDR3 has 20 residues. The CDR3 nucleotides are TGCGCCAGCAGCCGCAAACTCAGTTCCGGGACAGCGACCAGATACAATGAGCAGTTCTTC. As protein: CASSRKLSSGTATRYNEQFF.